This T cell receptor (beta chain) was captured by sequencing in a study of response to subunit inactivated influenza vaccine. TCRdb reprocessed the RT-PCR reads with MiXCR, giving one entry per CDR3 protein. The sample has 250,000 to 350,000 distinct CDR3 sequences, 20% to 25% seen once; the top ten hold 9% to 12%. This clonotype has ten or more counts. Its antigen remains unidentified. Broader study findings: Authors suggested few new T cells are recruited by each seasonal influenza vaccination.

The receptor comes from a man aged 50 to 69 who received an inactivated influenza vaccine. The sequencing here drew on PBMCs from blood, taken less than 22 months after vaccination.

The CDR3 DNA is TGCAGCGTCTCCGGGACAGACAAAGATCAGCCCCAGCATTTT. It translates to CSVSGTDKDQPQHF. The gene calls are TRBV29-1 and TRBJ1-5, with 7 bases lining up with TRBD1. The CDR3 sequence is 14 residues long. Looked up from germline, CDR1 is SQVTM and CDR2 is ANQGSEA. V gave up 6 bases and J gave up 5 bases; unmatched junction bases: 10.